Listed below are T cell receptor beta chains from one sample, sequenced in a study of T-cell reconstitution after alpha-beta-depleted transplantation in children. MiXCR, run by TCRdb on the PCR reads, gives a single entry per CDR3 protein. Of approximately 420,000 distinct CDR3 sequences listed, approximately 10% are singletons. Source: PBMCs from the stem cell graft donor, taken from the stem cell graft. These receptors came from a human donor who donated a stem cell graft to a child with acute myeloid leukemia. Each CDR3 is given with its conserved first and last residue. The D gene is left open where the match is weak. Where a row states a size, it is once, few, many or the class of an expanded clone; other rows omit it.

v_call	j_call	clone_size	d_call	cdr3_aa	cdr3_nt
TRBV7-2	TRBJ1-5	many	.	CASSLGLGQPQHF	TGTGCCAGCAGCTTAGGGTTGGGGCAGCCCCAGCATTTT
TRBV6-5	TRBJ2-3	.	TRBD2	CASSYGLAGFSDTQYF	TGTGCCAGCAGTTACGGCCTAGCGGGGTTTAGTGATACGCAGTATTTT
TRBV7-2	TRBJ2-3	many	.	CASSSSGDTQYF	TGTGCCAGCAGCTCCAGTGGAGATACGCAGTATTTT
TRBV7-8	TRBJ2-5	few	TRBD2	CASSLSGTRGTQYF	TGTGCCAGCAGCTTGAGCGGGACGCGGGGAACCCAGTACTTC
TRBV3-1	TRBJ1-2	few	.	CASSPWGRSYGYTF	TGTGCCAGCAGCCCCTGGGGGAGGAGTTATGGCTACACCTTC
TRBV7-2	TRBJ2-7	.	.	CASSLESGATYEQYF	TGTGCCAGCAGCTTAGAGAGTGGGGCTACCTACGAGCAGTACTTC
TRBV2	TRBJ1-2	few	TRBD1	CASTKGADRGGGYTF	TGTGCCAGCACCAAGGGAGCTGACAGGGGAGGTGGCTACACCTTC
TRBV5-1	TRBJ2-3	few	TRBD2	CASSLAAGGLGFSSTDTQYF	TGCGCCAGCAGCTTGGCAGCGGGGGGGCTTGGTTTCTCTAGCACAGATACGCAGTATTTT
TRBV6-2/TRBV6-3	TRBJ1-6	.	.	CASVDGGDSPLHF	TGTGCCAGCGTCGACGGAGGCGATTCACCCCTCCACTTT
TRBV20-1	TRBJ1-6	.	.	CSARAASSYNSPLHF	TGCAGTGCTAGAGCGGCGAGCTCCTATAATTCACCCCTCCACTTT
TRBV20-1	TRBJ2-1	few	.	CSSRGSYNEQFF	TGCAGTTCGAGGGGGTCTTACAATGAGCAGTTCTTC
TRBV5-5	TRBJ2-5	few	.	CASSGPEGVMKTQYF	TGTGCCAGCAGCGGGCCGGAGGGGGTCATGAAGACCCAGTACTTC
TRBV18	TRBJ2-3	many	.	CASSPPTVDTQYF	TGTGCCAGCTCACCACCCACGGTAGATACGCAGTATTTT
TRBV6-2/TRBV6-3	TRBJ2-2	many	TRBD2	CASSPPPGLAGSYTGELFF	TGTGCCAGCAGTCCCCCTCCGGGACTAGCGGGATCGTACACCGGGGAGCTGTTTTTT
TRBV5-1	TRBJ2-1	few	.	CASSLVWGRSHNEQFF	TGCGCCAGCAGCTTGGTTTGGGGGAGAAGTCACAATGAGCAGTTCTTC
TRBV27	TRBJ1-2	many	.	CASSLAGKSGYTF	TGTGCCAGCAGTTTAGCAGGAAAGTCGGGCTACACCTTC
TRBV5-1	TRBJ1-2	few	.	CASSERDLRYGYTF	TGCGCCAGCAGCGAGAGGGATCTTCGCTATGGCTACACCTTC
TRBV25-1	TRBJ2-5	.	.	CASSEFGEETQYF	TGTGCCAGCAGTGAATTTGGAGAAGAGACCCAGTACTTC
TRBV5-1	TRBJ1-5	.	.	CASSLVLAGDQPQHF	TGCGCCAGCAGCTTGGTTCTGGCAGGGGACCAGCCCCAGCATTTT
TRBV7-2	TRBJ2-7	few	.	CASSLAERYEQYF	TGTGCCAGCAGCTTAGCGGAGCGCTACGAGCAGTACTTC
TRBV10-3	TRBJ1-1	few	TRBD1	CAISRDRNTEAFF	TGTGCCATCAGTAGGGACAGGAACACTGAAGCTTTCTTT
TRBV5-6	TRBJ1-6	many	TRBD1	CASSLQGAWNSPLHF	TGTGCCAGCAGTTTGCAGGGGGCCTGGAATTCACCCCTCCACTTT
TRBV20-1	TRBJ2-1	.	.	CSASLRGSYNEQFF	TGCAGTGCTAGCCTCCGGGGGTCCTACAATGAGCAGTTCTTC
TRBV7-9	TRBJ2-7	.	.	CASSFSDTTYEQYF	TGTGCCAGCAGCTTTTCGGACACTACCTACGAGCAGTACTTC
TRBV7-9	TRBJ2-1	few	.	CASSLVPPIQFF	TGTGCCAGCAGCTTAGTCCCGCCCATTCAGTTCTTC
TRBV7-9	TRBJ1-3	many	.	CASTKGTLSRNTIYF	TGTGCCAGCACGAAAGGAACACTCAGTAGAAACACCATATATTTT
TRBV6-5	TRBJ2-5	few	.	CASSNEDGTPQYF	TGTGCCAGCAGTAATGAAGATGGGACCCCCCAGTACTTC